This TCR beta chain is drawn from a study of technical replicates of blood from several donors. This clone was recorded once. Using immunoSEQ multiplex PCR, the repertoire was profiled, and TCRdb retains in-frame clones only, with some absent. Of around 49,000 clones in the sample, roughly 95% were seen once. V lost 0 bases to trimming and J lost 1 base, with 9 bases between them. The germline V gene has CDR1 LNHNV and CDR2 YYDKDF (reference sequence). The CDR3 sequence is 15 residues long. Sequenced material: T cells isolated from PBMCs. The sequence came from a human donor in good health. The V gene is TRBV15, the J gene TRBJ2-5, with D possibly TRBD2 on 6 matching bases. The CDR3 sequence is CATSRDREIQETQYF. The CDR3 DNA reads as TGTGCCACCAGCAGAGACCGGGAGATCCAAGAGACCCAGTACTTC.